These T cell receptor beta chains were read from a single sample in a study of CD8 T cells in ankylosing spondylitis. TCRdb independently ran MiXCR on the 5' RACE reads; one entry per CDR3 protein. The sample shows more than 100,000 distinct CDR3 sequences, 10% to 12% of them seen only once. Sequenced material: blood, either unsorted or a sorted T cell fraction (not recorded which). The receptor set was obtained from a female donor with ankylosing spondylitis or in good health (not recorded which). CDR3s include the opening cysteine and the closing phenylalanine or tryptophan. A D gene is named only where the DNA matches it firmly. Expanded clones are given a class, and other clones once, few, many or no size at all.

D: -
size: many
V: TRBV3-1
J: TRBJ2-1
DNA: TGTGCCAGCAGCCAAGGAGGTGAAAGGGGGTTCTTC
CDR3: CASSQGGERGFF

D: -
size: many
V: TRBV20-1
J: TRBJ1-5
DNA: TGCAGTGCTAGATCGGACGGCAATCAGCCCCAGCATTTT
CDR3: CSARSDGNQPQHF

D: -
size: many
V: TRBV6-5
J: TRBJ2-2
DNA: TGTGCCAGCAGTTCGCCCAGCCGGCCCCCGAGGGCCGGGGAGCTGTTTTTT
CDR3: CASSSPSRPPRAGELFF

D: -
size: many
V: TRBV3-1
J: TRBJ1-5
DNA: TGTGCCAGCAGCCACAGGACAGCTAATCAGCCCCAGCATTTT
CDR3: CASSHRTANQPQHF

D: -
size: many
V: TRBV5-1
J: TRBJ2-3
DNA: TGCGCCAGCAGCTTACTAGCCCCCAGCACAGATACGCAGTATTTT
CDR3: CASSLLAPSTDTQYF

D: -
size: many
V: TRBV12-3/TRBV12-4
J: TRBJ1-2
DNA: TGTGCCAGCAGTTTACAACGGACGGGTTATGGCTACACCTTC
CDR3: CASSLQRTGYGYTF

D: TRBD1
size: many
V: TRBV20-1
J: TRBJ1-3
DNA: TGCAGTGCTAGCACAGGGGCTGGAAACACCATATATTTT
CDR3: CSASTGAGNTIYF

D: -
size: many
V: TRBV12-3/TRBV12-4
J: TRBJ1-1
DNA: TGTGCCAGCGGACAAAAGATGAACACTGAAGCTTTCTTT
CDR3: CASGQKMNTEAFF

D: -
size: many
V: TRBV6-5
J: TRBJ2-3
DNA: TGTGCCAGCAGTTATAAGCGGCTCACAGATACGCAGTATTTT
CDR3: CASSYKRLTDTQYF

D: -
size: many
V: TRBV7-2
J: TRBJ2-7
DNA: TGTGCCAGCAGCTCGATTTTAGACAAGAACTCCTACGAGCAGTACTTC
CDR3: CASSSILDKNSYEQYF

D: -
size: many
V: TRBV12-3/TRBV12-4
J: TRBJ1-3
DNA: TGTGCCAGCAGTTTAAAGGATTTAGGGGAGCCCGGAAACACCATATATTTT
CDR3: CASSLKDLGEPGNTIYF

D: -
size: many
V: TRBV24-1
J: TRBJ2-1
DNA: TGTGCCACCAGTGATTCGACCCGGGGTAGCTCCTACAATGAGCAGTTCTTC
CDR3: CATSDSTRGSSYNEQFF

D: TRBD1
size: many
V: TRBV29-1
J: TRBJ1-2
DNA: TGCAGCGCCCACCCGGGACAGGGGGGGGACTATGGCTACACCTTC
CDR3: CSAHPGQGGDYGYTF

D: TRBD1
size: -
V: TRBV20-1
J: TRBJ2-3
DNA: TGCAGTGCTACCCGGACAGGGGAGATCCCAGATACGCAGTATTTT
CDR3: CSATRTGEIPDTQYF

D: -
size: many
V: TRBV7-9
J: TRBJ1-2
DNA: TGTGCCAGCAGCGCCCGCGAGGGCCCTCCTTATGGCTACACCTTC
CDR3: CASSAREGPPYGYTF

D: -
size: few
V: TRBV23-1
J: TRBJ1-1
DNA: TGCGCCAGCAGTCATAGGGAGGCAGGGCGGGCCACTGAAGCTTTCTTT
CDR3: CASSHREAGRATEAFF

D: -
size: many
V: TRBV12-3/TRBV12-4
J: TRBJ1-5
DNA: TGTGCCAGCAGTCATAGCCGGCTGAATCAGCCCCAGCATTTT
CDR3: CASSHSRLNQPQHF

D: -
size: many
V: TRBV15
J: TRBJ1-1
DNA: TGTGCCACCAGCACCCTACGGGACAAGGCTTCTGTCGTTTTCTTT
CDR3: CATSTLRDKASVVFF

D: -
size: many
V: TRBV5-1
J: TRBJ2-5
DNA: TGCGCCAGCAGCAGATCAGGGGATCCACAAGAGACCCAGTACTTC
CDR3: CASSRSGDPQETQYF

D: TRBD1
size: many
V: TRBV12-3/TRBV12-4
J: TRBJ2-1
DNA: TGTGCCAGCAGTTTATCCTCCGGGACAGGGGGCTCCTACAATGAGCAGTTCTTC
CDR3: CASSLSSGTGGSYNEQFF

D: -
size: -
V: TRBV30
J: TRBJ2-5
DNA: TGTGCCTGGAGTGTAAACGCAGAGACCCAGTACTTC
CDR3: CAWSVNAETQYF

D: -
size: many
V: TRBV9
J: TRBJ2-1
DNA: TGTGCCAGCAGCGTAGATCTGGGCAACAATGAGCAGTTCTTC
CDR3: CASSVDLGNNEQFF

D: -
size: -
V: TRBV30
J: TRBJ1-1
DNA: TGTGCCTGGAGTGTAGTATTGCTCACTGAAGCTTTCTTT
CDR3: CAWSVVLLTEAFF

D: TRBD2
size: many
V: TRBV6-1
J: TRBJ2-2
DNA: TGTGCCAGCAGGCCTGCCTTAGCGGGGGGCCAAACCTATTTAGGGGAGCTGTTTTTT
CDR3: CASRPALAGGQTYLGELFF

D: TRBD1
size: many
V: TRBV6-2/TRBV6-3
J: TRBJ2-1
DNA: TGTGCCAGCAGAAAAACAGGGGGCGCGGGGCTCACACGAAAAAATGAGCAGTTCTTC
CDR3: CASRKTGGAGLTRKNEQFF

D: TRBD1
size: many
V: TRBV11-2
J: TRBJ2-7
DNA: TGTGCCAGCAGCTTGGGGACAGGGCTCGAGCAGTACTTC
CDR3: CASSLGTGLEQYF

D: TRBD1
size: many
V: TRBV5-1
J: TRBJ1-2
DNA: TGCGCCAGCAGCCCCAGGACAGGTGCGGGAGGCTACACCTTC
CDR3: CASSPRTGAGGYTF

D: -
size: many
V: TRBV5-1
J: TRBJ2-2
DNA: TGCGCCAGCAGCTTGGTAAGGGACGCGAACACCGGGGAGCTGTTTTTT
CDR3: CASSLVRDANTGELFF

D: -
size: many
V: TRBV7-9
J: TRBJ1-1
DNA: TGTGCCAGCAGCTTATTTCCGGCCAGGTGGGACACTGAAGCTTTCTTT
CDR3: CASSLFPARWDTEAFF